These 20 T cell receptor beta chains were all obtained from the same sample, sequenced in a study of metastatic and nonmetastatic thyroid tumors. Every patient underwent thyroid surgery untreated. TCRdb reassembled clones from the PCR reads with MiXCR. The sample consists of 25,000 to 30,000 clones, more than 20% of them appearing once. What was sequenced was blood. Receptors originate from a female donor with papillary thyroid cancer or a benign thyroid nodule (not recorded which). Some clones in this sample may be carry-over from other donors' samples.

This clone was observed many times. The rearrangement uses TRBV5-1 and TRBJ2-3, with 10 bases matching TRBD2. This CDR3 spans 15 amino acids. Losses at the gene ends were 4 bases for V and 3 bases for J; bases not matched to a gene: 5. Germline V gene sequence: CDR1 SGHRS, CDR2 YFSETQ. The DNA for the CDR3 is TGCGCCAGCAGCCGGCGGACTAGCGGTACAGATACGCAGTATTTT. Translated: CASSRRTSGTDTQYF. Combining the CDR3 with reference TRBV5-1 and TRBJ2-3 gives the whole variable domain KAGVTQTPRYLIKTRGQQVTLSCSPISGHRSVSWYQQTPGQGLQFLFEYFSETQRNKGNFPGRFSGRQFSNSRSEMNVSTLELGDSALYLCASSRRTSGTDTQYFGPGTRLTVL.

This clone was seen ten or more times. The chain links TRBV6-1 to TRBJ1-4; D call uncertain. Looked up from germline, CDR1 is MNHNS and CDR2 is SASEGT. V lost 5 bases and J lost 0, with 10 bases in between. The CDR3 totals 15 residues. This CDR3 is CASSSSGATNEKLFF. The DNA for the CDR3 is TGTGCCAGCAGTAGTAGCGGTGCAACTAATGAAAAACTGTTTTTT.

The chain has TRBV5-4 and TRBJ2-7; unclear D gene. Germline V gene sequence: CDR1 SGHNT, CDR2 YYREEE (reference sequence). V was pared by 10 bases and J by 3 bases, with 11 bases between. The CDR3 loop spans 11 amino acids. The CDR3 DNA reads as TGTGCCGGCTGTCGTGACTACGAGCAGTACTTC. This codes for CAGCRDYEQYF.

By share, this clone ranks as medium-sized. The CDR3 DNA reads TGTGCCAGCAGTTTAGTAGCAGGGGCCGGAAACACCATATATTTT. It is translated as CASSLVAGAGNTIYF. The chain joins TRBV27 to TRBJ1-3; D perhaps matches TRBD1 (6 bases). Germline lookup yields CDR1 MNHEY and CDR2 SMNVEV (reference sequence). Trimming removed 2 bases from V and 4 bases from J, with 12 bases in between. CDR3 size: 15 residues.

Concerning this clone itself: This is likely a read error, given that the CDR3 carries no conserved phenylalanine or tryptophan at its end. Written as DNA, the CDR3 is TGCGCCAGCAGCCAAATGCCGTTAGCCCCTGAAGCTTTCCTT. It codes for CASSQMPLAPEAFL. The chain is built from TRBV4-1 and TRBJ1-1; D gene ambiguous. CDR1 MGHRA and CDR2 YSYEKL come from the germline V gene. V lost 2 bases to trimming and J lost 6 bases, with 13 bases between them. The CDR3 contains 14 residues.

The table lists this clone with many counts. This could be a read error, since a much larger clone is one nucleotide away. Without the conserved terminal phenylalanine or tryptophan, this CDR3 likely stems from a read error. This rearrangement joins TRBV4-2 to TRBJ1-2, with D hard to call. This CDR3 spans 14 amino acids. V gave up 0 bases and J gave up 2 bases, with 7 bases separating them. The germline gives CDR1 LGHNA, CDR2 YNFKEQ. CDR3 protein: CASSQEDGNYGYTL. CDR3 nucleotides: TGTGCCAGCAGCCAAGAGGACGGGAACTATGGCTACACCCTC.

This clone was seen only a few times. A read error may produce the germline difference seen at one junction end. The chain combines TRBV6-1 with TRBJ1-4, with unresolved D. This CDR3 is 15 amino acids long. Per the germline V gene, CDR1 is MNHNS and CDR2 is SASEGT. CDR3 nucleotide sequence: TGTGCCAGCGGTGAAGCGCGGGGAGGAAATGAAAAACTGTTTTTT. Amino acid sequence: CASGEARGGNEKLFF.

This clone was recorded at least ten times. This chain connects TRBV27 to TRBJ1-2; 8 bases are a match to TRBD1. Germline V gene lookup returns CDR1 MNHEY and CDR2 SMNVEV (reference sequence). The CDR3 contains 15 residues. Germline trimming cut 5 bases from V and 0 bases from J; bases unmatched to any gene: 5. CDR3 DNA sequence: TGTGCCAGCAGTGACGGACAGGGTGCTAACTATGGCTACACCTTC. This encodes CASSDGQGANYGYTF.

This clone was observed at least ten times. The J gene is TRBJ1-2, the V gene TRBV6-1, with TRBD1 matching 7 bases. The trim removed 5 bases at V and 4 bases at J, leaving 4 bases unmatched. The CDR3 is made up of 13 amino acids. Germline assignment: CDR1 MNHNS and CDR2 SASEGT. For the CDR3, the DNA is TGTGCCAGCAGTAGACAGGGTTCCTATGGCTACACCTTC. This sequence encodes CASSRQGSYGYTF.

This rearrangement joins TRBV5-1 to TRBJ2-4, with TRBD1 as a possible D gene (5 bases). V lost 0 bases, J lost 6 bases, and 19 bases lay in between. CDR3 length: 17 amino acids. CDR1 SGHRS and CDR2 YFSETQ come from the germline V gene. The CDR3: CASSLGPQASVGNIQYF. The CDR3 DNA is TGCGCCAGCAGCTTGGGGCCACAGGCGAGTGTGGGAAACATTCAGTACTTC.

This chain joins TRBV5-1 and TRBJ2-1; 7 nucleotides align to TRBD2. Trimming took 4 bases from V and 2 from J; bases not matched to a gene: 6. Germline lookup yields CDR1 SGHRS and CDR2 YFSETQ. There are 15 residues in the CDR3. The CDR3 bases are TGCGCCAGCAGCATCCTAGCGGAAGCCTACAATGAGCAGTTCTTC. Its protein is CASSILAEAYNEQFF.

This clone occurred many times. The chain links TRBV28 to TRBJ1-3, with 8 bases lining up with TRBD1. The germline V gene encodes CDR1 MDHEN and CDR2 SYDVKM. CDR3 length: 14 residues. V lost 6 bases, J lost 0 bases, and 1 base stayed unmatched. For the CDR3, the DNA is TGTGCCAGCAGCACAGGGGGCTCTGGAAACACCATATATTTT. Its protein is CASSTGGSGNTIYF.

The chain joins TRBV6-9 to TRBJ2-4; D is unresolved. V was pared by 6 bases and J by 3 bases, with 21 bases between. The CDR3 sequence is 17 residues long. The germline V gene has CDR1 MNHGY and CDR2 SVAAGI. This CDR3 is CASSLRRLDLGKNIQYF. DNA for the CDR3: TGTGCCAGCAGCTTACGACGATTGGACCTAGGCAAAAACATTCAGTACTTC.

In its sample, this clone was seen many times. The chain has TRBV9 and TRBJ1-5; D remains ambiguous. Germline values: CDR1 SGDLS, CDR2 YYNGEE. Trimming stripped 0 bases from V and 5 bases from J, with 9 bases between. CDR3 length: 14 amino acids. The CDR3 spells CASSVGQFDQPQHF. CDR3 nucleotide sequence: TGTGCCAGCAGCGTAGGGCAGTTCGATCAGCCCCAGCATTTT.

The V call is TRBV5-1, the J call TRBJ1-2; D unresolved. This CDR3 region has 13 residues. Germline V gives CDR1 SGHRS, CDR2 YFSETQ. V was cut by 0 bases and J by 1 base, with 4 bases left in between. The CDR3 coding sequence is TGCGCCAGCAGCTTGGCGGATAACTATGGCTACACCTTC. Its protein is CASSLADNYGYTF.

A word on this clone: Likely a read error: the CDR3 ends without its conserved phenylalanine or tryptophan. The genes are TRBV6-5 and TRBJ2-1; the D gene is possibly TRBD1 (5 bases). Germline assignment: CDR1 MNHEY and CDR2 SVGAGI. The CDR3 is 16 residues long. CDR3 sequence reads: CARSYRATALYNEQFI. DNA of the CDR3: TGTGCCAGAAGTTACCGAGCGACAGCACTGTACAATGAGCAGTTCATC.

This clone came up once. A read error may account for a junction end that differs from germline. V gene TRBV6-9 combines with J gene TRBJ1-3, with D uncertain. Germline CDR1 and CDR2: MNHGY and SVAAGI. The CDR3 spans 14 residues. The CDR3 loop is CASSSERARNNIYF. The CDR3 nucleotides read TGTGCCAGCAGTTCGGAGAGGGCTCGAAACAACATATATTTT.

This clone is categorized as medium-sized. This chain joins TRBV27 and TRBJ2-7, with D hard to call. In germline, CDR1 is MNHEY, CDR2 SMNVEV (reference sequence). V was clipped by 6 bases and J by 1 base, with 4 bases between them. The CDR3 contains 11 residues. The DNA for the CDR3 is TGTGCCAGCAGGAAGTCCTACGAGCAGTACTTC. Translation gives CASRKSYEQYF.

This chain links TRBV5-4 with TRBJ2-7, with 8 bases identical to TRBD2. The CDR3 loop spans 14 amino acids. Per germline, CDR1 SGHNT and CDR2 YYREEE (reference sequence). With 3 bases clipped from V and 2 bases from J, the junction kept 4 bases outside the gene matches. CDR3 DNA sequence: TGTGCCAGCAGCTCGACTAGCGCACCCTACGAGCAGTACTTC. Its protein is CASSSTSAPYEQYF.

This clone was seen many times. This sample also contains other DNA sequences that code for the same CDR3. The chain couples TRBV9 to TRBJ2-1; 8 positions agree with TRBD2. V gave up 4 bases and J gave up 9 bases; unmatched junction bases: 9. Per germline, CDR1 SGDLS and CDR2 YYNGEE. The CDR3 covers 14 residues. The CDR3 here is CASSPLAGSVEQFF. CDR3 nucleotides: TGTGCCAGCAGCCCCTTAGCGGGATCGGTTGAGCAGTTCTTC.